The 12 T cell receptor beta chains listed next were all sequenced from one sample in a study of vaccination and CD4 T cells after COVID-19. With the Oncomine TCR Beta short-read assay, DNA from cultured CD4+ T cells was sequenced. MiXCR, applied by TCRdb to the PCR reads, yields one record per CDR3 protein. This sample has around 13,000 distinct CDR3 sequences; roughly 66% occur once, and the top ten carry about 7.1%. The antigens for these receptors are not known. Treatment denoted: approximately 11-day PBMC culture with coronavirus spike peptide pools or control peptides (ViraFEST assay). This specimen was CD4+ T cells from blood, cultured in vitro, taken before SARS-CoV-2 vaccination. The receptors here all came from a human donor who had recovered from COVID-19.

This sequence joins TRBV6-2 or TRBV6-3 and TRBJ2-2; D is unclear. The germline CDR1 and CDR2 sequences are MNHEY and SVGEGT. V lost 6 bases and J lost 1, with 18 bases in between. This CDR3 has 17 amino acids. CDR3: CASSQPGPLLNTGELFF. In nucleotides, the CDR3 is TGTGCCAGCAGCCAGCCAGGTCCCCTCCTGAACACCGGGGAGCTGTTTTTT.

The CDR3 DNA follows: TGCAGCGCAGGGACATCGATTGGGGAGACCCAGTACTTC. Translation gives CSAGTSIGETQYF. The chain links TRBV20-1 to TRBJ2-5; a possible D gene is TRBD1 (6 bases). CDR1 is DFQATT and CDR2 is SNEGSKA in the germline V gene (reference sequence). This CDR3 is 13 amino acids long.

This chain connects TRBV6-1 to TRBJ2-7; 9 bases line up with TRBD2. Germline trimming cut 6 bases from V and 3 bases from J; bases unmatched to any gene: 9. CDR1 and CDR2 from the germline V gene are MNHNS and SASEGT. This CDR3 has 15 amino acids. The CDR3 is CASRARLAVDYEQYF. The CDR3 nucleotides are TGTGCCAGCAGGGCTAGACTAGCGGTCGACTACGAGCAGTACTTC.

The CDR3 region has the DNA TGTGCCACCAGTGCCCAGACTAGCGGGGTCTCCTACAATGAGCAGTTCTTC. Its translation is CATSAQTSGVSYNEQFF. The V and J genes are TRBV24-1 and TRBJ2-1; 11 nucleotides line up with TRBD2. V lost 5 bases and J lost 0; bases outside the gene matches: 5. The germline gives CDR1 KGHDR, CDR2 SFDVKD. CDR3 size: 17 residues.

This clonotype was detected only a few times. The chain combines TRBV6-1 with TRBJ1-5; D is uncertain. The CDR3 contains 13 residues. Germline V CDR1 and CDR2: MNHNS, SASEGT. With 6 bases removed from V and 5 bases from J, the gap between germline ends came to 11 bases. The CDR3 is CASSTDGDQPQHF. The CDR3 DNA reads as TGTGCCAGCAGCACGGACGGTGATCAGCCCCAGCATTTT.

This chain connects TRBV4-1 to TRBJ2-1; perhaps TRBD1 as D (6 bases). Germline CDR1 reads MGHRA; CDR2 reads YSYEKL. The CDR3 contains 12 residues. Trimming removed 4 bases at V and 7 bases at J, with 8 bases between. The CDR3 bases are TGCGCCAGCAGCCCAGGGGAAAATGAGCAGTTCTTC. Its translation: CASSPGENEQFF.

The chain combines TRBV19 with TRBJ1-1; no clear D. CDR1 and CDR2 from the germline V gene are LNHDA and SQIVND (reference sequence). This CDR3 has 14 amino acids. V dropped 0 bases and J dropped 1 base, with 6 bases sitting between them. The CDR3 loop is CASSIEGQNTEAFF. In DNA form, the CDR3 reads TGTGCCAGTAGTATAGAGGGCCAGAACACTGAAGCTTTCTTT. The variable domain in full, with the rest retrieved from reference TRBV19 and TRBJ1-1, is DGGITQSPKYLFRKEGQNVTLSCEQNLNHDAMYWYRQDPGQGLRLIYYSQIVNDFQKGDIAEGYSVSREKKESFPLTVTSAQKNPTAFYLCASSIEGQNTEAFFGQGTRLTVV.

The chain has TRBV6-2 or TRBV6-3 and TRBJ2-3, with 7 bases aligning to TRBD2. V lost 8 bases to trimming and J lost 0 bases; unmatched junction nucleotides: 2. CDR1 and CDR2 (germline): MNHEY, SVGEGT. CDR3 size: 13 residues. The CDR3 sequence is CASRGSSTDTQYF. The CDR3 DNA reads TGTGCCAGCCGCGGGAGTAGCACAGATACGCAGTATTTT.

This sequence joins TRBV7-9 and TRBJ2-2; 7 bases match TRBD2. This CDR3 is 16 amino acids long. CDR1 is SEHNR and CDR2 is FQNEAQ in the germline V gene (reference sequence). The V gene end was trimmed by 7 bases and the J gene end by 1 base; junction bases not matched to a gene: 9. The DNA for the CDR3 is TGTGCCAGCACACAAAAGCGGGGTCAGAACACCGGGGAGCTGTTTTTT. Translation gives CASTQKRGQNTGELFF.

This clonotype was seen only a few times. The chain links TRBV27 to TRBJ2-3; 9 bases are shared with TRBD1. The CDR3 loop spans 16 amino acids. J was trimmed by 2 bases and V by 7 bases; bases with no gene match: 10. Germline V gene lookup returns CDR1 MNHEY and CDR2 SMNVEV (reference sequence). DNA of the CDR3: TGTGCCAGCACTACCGCCCGGACAGGGGACACAGATACGCAGTATTTT. This sequence encodes CASTTARTGDTDTQYF.

The chain couples TRBV12-3 or TRBV12-4 to TRBJ2-3, with D perhaps TRBD1 (6 bases). Trimming took 6 bases from V and 9 from J, leaving 13 bases between them. The CDR3 covers 12 residues. The CDR3 DNA reads as TGTGCCAGCAGACCCGGACAGCTAACGCAGTATTTT. Translating it yields CASRPGQLTQYF.

The V call is TRBV6-1, the J call TRBJ1-5, with D hard to call. This CDR3 spans 14 amino acids. The V gene lost 6 bases and the J gene lost 2 bases, with 11 bases spanning the gap. Germline V gives CDR1 MNHNS, CDR2 SASEGT. The CDR3 DNA follows: TGTGCCAGCAGACGGACTAGCGGCAATCAGCCCCAGCATTTT. Protein product: CASRRTSGNQPQHF.